This is a list of T cell receptor beta chains from one sample in a study of shared clonotypes between healthy human individuals. Data came from immunoSEQ multiplex PCR; TCRdb stores just in-frame clones and leaves some out. Of some 510,000 clones detected, 75% to 85% appear once; the ten largest clones hold over 10%. The sample taken for sequencing was PBMCs. Receptors were obtained from a woman between 40 and 50 years old in good health. Some clones in this sample may be carry-over from other donors' samples. Each CDR3 is given with its conserved first and last residue. The order of the fields is CDR3 length, V gene, clone size, J gene, CDR3 protein. The size field is filled for only some rows; it gives once, few, many or a size class.

>15|TRBV7-6|-|TRBJ1-1
CASSQHSRTEGEAFF
>13|TRBV7-9|-|TRBJ2-3
CASSPRDSGTQYF
>15|TRBV5-1|few|TRBJ2-1
CASSLDSGTHNEQFF
>15|TRBV7-9|-|TRBJ2-3
CASSQDQRGTDTQYF
>15|TRBV2|-|TRBJ2-7
CASSDPATGSYEQYF
>15|TRBV27|-|TRBJ1-3
CASSSRRSSGNTIYF
>13|TRBV6-1|-|TRBJ2-3
CASSEGYTDTQYF
>13|TRBV19|-|TRBJ1-4
CASSIATNEKLFF
>15|TRBV28|few|TRBJ2-1
CASSLPGLWEGPPVF
>12|TRBV7-8|-|TRBJ2-3
CASSRRDGTQYF
>15|TRBV29-1|-|TRBJ1-1
CSVEEAGTMNTEAFF
>15|TRBV28|-|TRBJ2-7
CASSFQGLGIYEQYF
>16|TRBV23-1|-|TRBJ2-3
CAGPPHGTGNTDTQYF
>14|TRBV29-1|-|TRBJ1-2
CSVVSGGQPYGYTF
>15|TRBV7-2|many|TRBJ1-5
CASSSRTGSNQPQHF
>15|TRBV9|-|TRBJ2-7
CASSAPGQGANEQYF
>14|TRBV5-1|-|TRBJ1-5
CASSLVPGNQPQHF
>12|TRBV6-1|-|TRBJ1-5
CASLAGDQPQHF
>14|TRBV18|-|TRBJ1-4
CASSSQVRDEKLFF
>15|TRBV30|-|TRBJ2-1
CAWSVGSGNYNEQFF
>12|TRBV25-1|few|TRBJ2-7
CASRGRPYEQYF
>15|TRBV9|-|TRBJ1-2
CASSVATTGGGGYTF
>15|TRBV27|-|TRBJ1-1
CASSLSDRMNTEAFF
>14|TRBV27|-|TRBJ1-4
CASSLRRTNEKLFF
>16|TRBV7-9|medium-sized|TRBJ1-5
CASSFSRSGSNQPQHF
>13|TRBV5-6|few|TRBJ1-1
CASSLVGDTEAFF
>16|TRBV15|-|TRBJ2-3
CATSRDGGQGTDTQYF
>12|TRBV6-5|-|TRBJ2-7
CASGRGGREQYF
>13|TRBV28|few|TRBJ1-1
CASSLNWGTEAFF
>15|TRBV10-3|-|TRBJ1-2
CAISNTGGQNYGYTF
>16|TRBV30|-|TRBJ2-3
CAWSLPAGGRTDTQYF